One and the same sample provided the 20 T cell receptor beta chains below, sequenced in a study of blood T cell repertoires in COVID-19. Measured with immunoSEQ multiplex PCR; TCRdb has only the in-frame clones, and not every one. This table has 90,000 to 120,000 clones, roughly 80% appearing once. The sequenced sample was peripheral blood. These receptors came from a man aged 55 to 70 with acute or convalescent COVID-19.

DNA of the CDR3: TGTGCCACAGGACTAGCGGGAGGAGATGAGCAGTTCTTC. This encodes CATGLAGGDEQFF. This chain links TRBV10-3 with TRBJ2-1, with 14 bases identical to TRBD2. The CDR3 totals 13 residues. With V trimmed by 10 bases and J by 8 bases, 4 bases remained unmatched. Germline CDR1 ENHRY, CDR2 SYGVKD.

This chain connects TRBV30 to TRBJ2-6; 7 bases fit TRBD1. J gave up 1 base and V 6 bases, and 6 bases lay outside the gene matches. This CDR3 region has 15 residues. Germline-derived CDR1 and CDR2 are GTSNPN and SVGIG (reference sequence). CDR3 DNA sequence: TGTGCCTGCGGACAGGAAAGATCTGGGGCCAACGTCCTGACTTTC. Encoded protein: CACGQERSGANVLTF.

The V gene is TRBV4-3, the J gene TRBJ1-6; D remains ambiguous. CDR3 length equals 13 residues. Trimming removed 1 base from V and 9 bases from J, with 7 bases in between. Germline V gene lookup returns CDR1 LGHNA and CDR2 YSLEER. As DNA, the CDR3 is TGCGCCAGCAGCCAAGTAGAATTTTCACCCCTCCACTTT. Its protein product is CASSQVEFSPLHF.

This chain connects TRBV19 to TRBJ1-6; D not resolved. The CDR3 runs 13 residues. V shed 0 bases and J shed 7 bases, with 4 bases lying between them. The germline V gene has CDR1 LNHDA and CDR2 SQIVND (reference sequence). CDR3 in amino acids: CASSIERNSPLHF. CDR3 coding DNA: TGTGCCAGTAGTATAGAGAGGAATTCACCCCTCCACTTT.

The CDR3 protein is CASSPFGGAGQPQHF. CDR3 nucleotide sequence: TGTGCCAGCAGTCCTTTCGGGGGGGCAGGACAGCCCCAGCATTTT. The chain joins TRBV2 to TRBJ1-5; possible D gene TRBD1, 6 bases. The V end was cut by 5 bases, the J end by 7 bases, with 18 bases between. The CDR3 extends over 15 amino acids. Per the germline V gene, CDR1 is SNHLY and CDR2 is FYNNEI.

The chain carries TRBV30 and TRBJ1-3; no clear D. Germline V lookup: CDR1 GTSNPN, CDR2 SVGIG (reference sequence). The CDR3 is made up of 15 amino acids. Between the trimmed V and J ends, which lost 0 bases and 2 bases, there was a span of 11 bases. CDR3 nucleotides: TGTGCCTGGAGTGTACGAGGTTTTGCTGGAAACACCATATATTTT. Residues: CAWSVRGFAGNTIYF.

This chain joins TRBV20-1 and TRBJ1-4, with D tentatively TRBD1 (6 bases). The CDR3 is 13 residues long. Between the trimmed V and J ends, which lost 3 bases and 7 bases, there was a span of 12 bases. Germline CDR1 is DFQATT and CDR2 is SNEGSKA (reference sequence). CDR3 amino acids: CSASHREGEKLFF. The CDR3 nucleotides are TGCAGTGCTAGTCACAGGGAGGGTGAAAAACTGTTTTTT.

This sequence joins TRBV5-1 and TRBJ2-3, with D possibly being TRBD1 (6 bases). V shed 3 bases and J shed 9 bases, with 17 bases lying between them. Germline-derived CDR1 and CDR2 are SGHRS and YFSETQ. The CDR3 covers 14 residues. For the CDR3, the DNA is TGCGCCAGCAGCTCCCCGGACAGTTTCTACACGCAGTATTTT. Translation gives CASSSPDSFYTQYF.

The rearrangement joins TRBV18 to TRBJ2-7; 9 bases map to TRBD1. J gave up 4 bases and V 6 bases, and 4 bases lay outside the gene matches. Germline V gives CDR1 KGHSH, CDR2 LQKENI. The CDR3 is made up of 13 amino acids. For the CDR3, the DNA is TGTGCCAGCTCGCGGACAGGGGATTACGAGCAGTACTTC. Amino acid sequence: CASSRTGDYEQYF.

This chain uses TRBV7-9 with TRBJ1-3; D is unresolved. V was clipped by 5 bases and J by 0 bases, with 14 bases between them. Germline V gene data show CDR1 as SEHNR and CDR2 as FQNEAQ (reference sequence). This CDR3 is 16 amino acids long. CDR3 sequence reads: CASSPSRHSSGNTIYF. The DNA of the CDR3 is TGTGCCAGCAGCCCGTCGCGTCACAGCTCTGGAAACACCATATATTTT. The full variable domain, in which reference TRBV7-9 and TRBJ1-3 provide the parts outside the CDR3, is DTGVSQNPRHKITKRGQNVTFRCDPISEHNRLYWYRQTLGQGPEFLTYFQNEAQLEKSRLLSDRFSAERPKGSFSTLEIQRTEQGDSAMYLCASSPSRHSSGNTIYFGEGSWLTVV.

The CDR3 region has the DNA TGTGCCAGCAGCTTAACATTAGCGGGAGCGGCTTGGCCCGGGGAGCTGTTTTTT. Encoded protein: CASSLTLAGAAWPGELFF. V is TRBV7-9 and J is TRBJ2-2, with TRBD2 identical over 9 bases. The J segment lost 6 bases and the V segment lost 2 bases, leaving 13 bases of the junction unmatched. This CDR3 is built from 18 residues. CDR1 SEHNR and CDR2 FQNEAQ come from the germline V gene (reference sequence). Combining the CDR3 with reference TRBV7-9 and TRBJ2-2 gives the whole variable domain DTGVSQNPRHKITKRGQNVTFRCDPISEHNRLYWYRQTLGQGPEFLTYFQNEAQLEKSRLLSDRFSAERPKGSFSTLEIQRTEQGDSAMYLCASSLTLAGAAWPGELFFGEGSRLTVL.

In its sample, this clone was seen a few times. This chain joins TRBV11-2 and TRBJ2-7; D might be TRBD1 (6 bases). Trimming stripped 4 bases from V and 9 bases from J, with 10 bases between. CDR3 length: 11 residues. Germline V gives CDR1 SGHAT, CDR2 FQNNGV. CDR3 sequence reads: CASSSQGGQYF. The CDR3 DNA follows: TGTGCCAGCAGCTCACAGGGTGGGCAGTACTTC.

The chain uses TRBV6-2 or TRBV6-3 and TRBJ1-5; no clear D gene. V was shortened by 3 bases and J by 7 bases, with 7 bases between the two germline ends. CDR1 MNHEY and CDR2 SVGEGT come from the germline V gene. The CDR3 extends over 12 amino acids. This CDR3 is CASSYGSQPQHF. Here the CDR3 DNA reads TGTGCCAGCAGTTATGGGAGCCAGCCCCAGCATTTT.

The chain joins TRBV7-9 to TRBJ1-1; 7 bases agree with TRBD1. With V trimmed by 5 bases and J by 4 bases, 7 bases remained unmatched. Germline values: CDR1 SEHNR, CDR2 FQNEAQ (reference sequence). CDR3 length equals 14 residues. The chain's CDR3 is CASSAQTGATEAFF. CDR3 DNA sequence: TGTGCCAGCAGCGCCCAAACAGGGGCCACTGAAGCTTTCTTT.

This sequence joins TRBV3-1 (or the pseudogene TRBV3-2) and TRBJ2-1; 11 bases agree with TRBD2. CDR1 and CDR2 (germline): LGHDT, YNNKEL (reference sequence). V lost 4 bases, J lost 5 bases, and 7 bases stayed unmatched. This CDR3 spans 16 amino acids. DNA of the CDR3: TGTGCCAGCAGCCCTTTCGGGACTAGCGGAAACAATGAGCAGTTCTTC. Residues: CASSPFGTSGNNEQFF.

The table lists this clone with a few counts. The CDR3 loop reads CASSPPGQGPSTGYTF. In nucleotides, the CDR3 is TGTGCCAGCTCACCCCCCGGACAGGGACCCTCGACCGGCTACACCTTC. The chain joins TRBV18 to TRBJ1-2; 8 positions match TRBD1. Germline assignment: CDR1 KGHSH and CDR2 LQKENI. CDR3 length: 16 residues. V trimming: 3 bases; J trimming: 8 bases; junction bases outside the gene matches: 14.

Concerning this clone itself: The germline gene is not matched at one end of the junction; a read error may be the cause. This chain uses TRBV7-7 with TRBJ2-5, with TRBD1 matching 8 bases. The CDR3 totals 15 residues. Germline V gives CDR1 SSHAT, CDR2 FNYEAQ (reference sequence). CDR3 sequence: CASSLGLGQGGTQYF. The CDR3 region has the DNA TGTGCTAGCAGCTTAGGTCTCGGACAGGGTGGGACCCAGTACTTC.

This chain connects TRBV15 to TRBJ1-6, with TRBD1 as a possible D gene (6 bases). The CDR3 extends over 14 amino acids. Deletions cut 5 bases from V and 14 bases from J, with 19 bases between. The germline CDR1 and CDR2 sequences are LNHNV and YYDKDF (reference sequence). CDR3: CATSVRTTGSALHF. The CDR3, as DNA: TGTGCCACCAGCGTACGGACCACAGGGTCAGCCCTCCACTTT.

In this sample, this clone turned up once. The chain combines TRBV18 with TRBJ1-1, with D maybe TRBD1 (6 bases). Germline values: CDR1 KGHSH, CDR2 LQKENI. The germline V and J ends were trimmed by 3 bases and 2 bases, with 10 bases remaining between them. This CDR3 has 14 amino acids. The CDR3 bases are TGTGCCAGCTCACCGCTAGGGGGAAACACTGAAGCTTTCTTT. Protein: CASSPLGGNTEAFF.

The J gene is TRBJ1-6, the V gene TRBV9; D gene ambiguous. With 3 bases removed from V and 0 bases from J, the gap between germline ends came to 10 bases. Germline loops: CDR1 SGDLS, CDR2 YYNGEE. The CDR3 loop spans 16 amino acids. Here the CDR3 DNA reads TGTGCCAGCAGCGAACAAAAAAGCTCCTATAATTCACCCCTCCACTTT. It yields the protein CASSEQKSSYNSPLHF. Together with reference TRBV9 and TRBJ1-6, the CDR3 gives the full variable domain: DSGVTQTPKHLITATGQRVTLRCSPRSGDLSVYWYQQSLDQGLQFLIQYYNGEERAKGNILERFSAQQFPDLHSELNLSSLELGDSALYFCASSEQKSSYNSPLHFGNGTRLTVT.